These 18 T cell receptor beta chains share one sample of origin, sequenced in a study of blood T cell repertoires in COVID-19. TCRdb keeps only in-frame clones here, not all; method: immunoSEQ multiplex PCR. The top ten clones hold approximately 3.5% of a sample with 200,000 to 250,000 clones, around nine tenths of them seen once. Sequencing was performed on PBMCs or T cells enriched from blood (not recorded which). The source is a woman under 40 who had been exposed to COVID-19.

The genes are TRBV19 and TRBJ1-1; possibly TRBD1 for D (5 bases). This CDR3 comprises 13 residues. Trimming took 5 bases from V and 6 from J, leaving 13 bases between them. Germline CDR1 reads LNHDA; CDR2 reads SQIVND (reference sequence). In DNA, the CDR3 is TGTGCCAGTAGTGTCCGGGGGGTCGCTGAAGCTTTCTTT. Translating gives CASSVRGVAEAFF.

The chain employs TRBV19 and TRBJ1-2, with a possible D match to TRBD1 (5 bases). CDR1 is LNHDA, CDR2 SQIVND, per germline (reference sequence). The CDR3 is 16 amino acids. Trimming left V 1 base short and J 4 bases short, with 16 bases between. The CDR3 coding sequence is TGTGCCAGTAGTATAGGGCGGCAGGGAATCGGCTATGGCTACACCTTC. Protein: CASSIGRQGIGYGYTF.

The chain joins TRBV7-9 to TRBJ2-7; 8 bases fit TRBD2. The CDR3 contains 16 residues. CDR1 SEHNR and CDR2 FQNEAQ come from the germline V gene (reference sequence). Trimming removed 2 bases from V and 3 bases from J; junction bases left unmatched: 9. For the CDR3, the DNA is TGTGCCAGCAGCTTAAGGAGCGGGAGAATCGACTACGAGCAGTACTTC. It encodes CASSLRSGRIDYEQYF.

The chain employs TRBV3-1 (or the pseudogene TRBV3-2) and TRBJ2-1; 9 nucleotides match TRBD2. V lost 4 bases and J lost 2; bases outside the gene matches: 3. Looked up from germline, CDR1 is LGHDT and CDR2 is YNNKEL (reference sequence). The CDR3 spans 15 residues. Here the CDR3 DNA reads TGTGCCAGCAGCCTTCGACTAGCGGCCTACAATGAGCAGTTCTTC. It translates to CASSLRLAAYNEQFF.

A word on this clone: In the same sample, other DNA sequences code for this CDR3. The V call is TRBV9, the J call TRBJ2-1; the D is unclear. Trimming removed 0 bases at V and 9 bases at J, with 4 bases between. The CDR3 has 11 amino acids. Germline V gives CDR1 SGDLS, CDR2 YYNGEE. The CDR3 reads CASSVGLEQFF. For the CDR3, the DNA is TGTGCCAGCAGCGTAGGTCTTGAGCAGTTCTTC.

The J gene is TRBJ2-5, the V gene TRBV3-1 (or the pseudogene TRBV3-2), with TRBD2 identical over 11 bases. J gave up 3 bases and V 0 bases, and 3 bases lay outside the gene matches. The germline CDR1 and CDR2 sequences are LGHDT and YNNKEL (reference sequence). The CDR3 is 16 amino acids. This CDR3 is CASSQDLGLAEETQYF. CDR3 nucleotides: TGTGCCAGCAGCCAAGATCTGGGACTAGCGGAAGAGACCCAGTACTTC.

The chain couples TRBV19 to TRBJ1-2; unclear D gene. This CDR3 has 17 residues. The V gene lost 0 bases and the J gene lost 4 bases, with 18 bases spanning the gap. Germline values: CDR1 LNHDA, CDR2 SQIVND (reference sequence). CDR3 residues: CASSIDLGGSFLYGYTF. The CDR3, as DNA: TGTGCCAGTAGTATAGATCTAGGAGGAAGTTTTCTCTATGGCTACACCTTC. Full variable domain (missing parts from reference TRBV19 and TRBJ1-2): DGGITQSPKYLFRKEGQNVTLSCEQNLNHDAMYWYRQDPGQGLRLIYYSQIVNDFQKGDIAEGYSVSREKKESFPLTVTSAQKNPTAFYLCASSIDLGGSFLYGYTFGSGTRLTVV.

The table lists this clone with many counts. J is TRBJ1-1 and V is TRBV19, with D perhaps matching TRBD1 (5 bases). CDR1 and CDR2 (germline): LNHDA, SQIVND (reference sequence). Trimming shortened V by 1 base and J by 6 bases, and 12 bases separated the two germline ends. The CDR3 runs to 14 residues. CDR3 loop: CASSIGWGGSEAFF. The DNA of the CDR3 is TGTGCCAGTAGTATAGGTTGGGGCGGTTCTGAAGCTTTCTTT.

This chain joins TRBV24-1 and TRBJ2-1; TRBD2 agrees at 9 bases. CDR1 and CDR2 (germline): KGHDR, SFDVKD. Unmatched junction bases numbered 10, after V lost 2 bases and J lost 9 bases. This CDR3 comprises 16 residues. The CDR3 bases are TGTGCCACCAGTGATTCCGCGAGCGGGAGGTTGGGTGAGCAGTTCTTC. This codes for CATSDSASGRLGEQFF.

In this sample, this clone turned up a few times. The chain couples TRBV5-1 to TRBJ1-2, with a weak D call TRBD1 (6 bases). CDR1 SGHRS and CDR2 YFSETQ come from the germline V gene. The CDR3 loop spans 14 amino acids. V was cut by 0 bases and J by 5 bases, with 11 bases left in between. The CDR3 coding sequence is TGCGCCAGCAGCTTGGAGGACAGTAGATATGGCTACACCTTC. Translation gives CASSLEDSRYGYTF.

The chain uses TRBV3-1 (or the pseudogene TRBV3-2) and TRBJ2-3; TRBD2 agrees at 13 bases. CDR1 and CDR2 (germline): LGHDT, YNNKEL (reference sequence). V lost 3 bases to trimming and J lost 2 bases; unmatched junction nucleotides: 11. The CDR3 consists of 19 residues. The CDR3 DNA is TGTGCCAGCAGCCACGTTGGACTAGCGGGAGATTGGGCCACAGATACGCAGTATTTT. Translated, it gives CASSHVGLAGDWATDTQYF.

This chain connects TRBV19 to TRBJ1-2; 10 bases match TRBD1. This CDR3 has 14 amino acids. V lost 8 bases to trimming and J lost 5 bases; unmatched junction nucleotides: 8. The germline CDR1 and CDR2 sequences are LNHDA and SQIVND (reference sequence). The CDR3 sequence: CASSTPGQGYGYTF. DNA of the CDR3: TGTGCCAGTTCCACGCCGGGACAGGGGTATGGCTACACCTTC.

V is TRBV30 and J is TRBJ2-4; 7 bases match TRBD2. CDR1 is GTSNPN, CDR2 SVGIG, per germline (reference sequence). This CDR3 is 14 amino acids long. The V segment lost 3 bases and the J segment 0 bases; nucleotides outside the gene matches: 2. The CDR3 DNA reads as TGTGCCTGGAGCTTAGCGGGAGCCAAAAACATTCAGTACTTC. Encoded protein: CAWSLAGAKNIQYF.

Worth noting for this clone: This CDR3 is also generated by other DNA sequences in the sample. The rearrangement uses TRBV9 and TRBJ1-5; D remains ambiguous. Germline V gives CDR1 SGDLS, CDR2 YYNGEE. The CDR3 sequence is 14 residues long. The germline V and J ends were trimmed by 0 bases and 0 bases, with 4 bases remaining between them. In nucleotides, the CDR3 is TGTGCCAGCAGCGTAGGAGGTAGCAATCAGCCCCAGCATTTT. The encoded protein is CASSVGGSNQPQHF.

V is TRBV5-1 and J is TRBJ1-1; 7 bases align to TRBD1. CDR1 and CDR2 from the germline V gene are SGHRS and YFSETQ. This CDR3 contains 15 residues. V shed 4 bases, J shed 5 bases, and the junction held 11 bases outside the gene matches. CDR3 protein: CASSAETGIGTEAFF. The DNA of the CDR3 is TGCGCCAGCAGCGCCGAGACAGGGATTGGGACTGAAGCTTTCTTT.

J is TRBJ1-5 and V is TRBV6-1, with a tentative D call TRBD1 (6 bases). Trimming removed 1 base from V and 0 bases from J, with 13 bases in between. There are 17 residues in the CDR3. CDR1 is MNHNS and CDR2 is SASEGT in the germline V gene. CDR3 coding DNA: TGTGCCAGCAGTGAAGGGACAGCATGGGGTAGCAATCAGCCCCAGCATTTT. Its protein product is CASSEGTAWGSNQPQHF.

The gene calls are TRBV7-8 and TRBJ2-1; 15 bases line up with TRBD2. With V trimmed by 2 bases and J by 5 bases, 16 bases remained unmatched. This CDR3 has 21 residues. Per germline, CDR1 SGHVS and CDR2 FQNEAQ. In nucleotides, the CDR3 is TGTGCCAGCAGCTTACGACGGACTAGCGGGAGGGCAAAGCCTGGGAACAATGAGCAGTTCTTC. Encoded protein: CASSLRRTSGRAKPGNNEQFF.

This clone was seen more than once but under ten times. This chain joins TRBV7-9 and TRBJ1-6; the match to TRBD1 covers 9 bases. The CDR3 has 18 residues. Per germline, CDR1 SEHNR and CDR2 FQNEAQ (reference sequence). J gave up 10 bases and V 3 bases, and 16 bases lay outside the gene matches. The CDR3 protein is CASSFSGVGGQGGSPLHF. CDR3 bases: TGTGCCAGCAGCTTCTCCGGTGTGGGGGGACAGGGTGGCTCACCCCTCCACTTT.